This note documents a single T cell receptor beta chain sequence. The data are from a study of T cell clonotyping in hematopoietic cell transplantation. The method was immunoSEQ multiplex PCR; TCRdb's version includes in-frame clones alone and lacks a portion of them. The profile shows some 76,000 clones, 90% to 97% of them singletons. In germline, CDR1 is SGHAT, CDR2 FQDESV (reference sequence). This CDR3 is built from 15 residues. V was cut by 0 bases and J by 3 bases, with 10 bases left in between. Indicated time point: recipient sample about 28 days before transplant, after cytoreduction. Samples: about 28 days before transplant, then days 30, 100 and 180 after.

V usage is TRBV11-1 and J usage is TRBJ2-3, with D perhaps TRBD1 or TRBD2 (5 bases each). This clonotype was sampled from a woman between 45 and 60 years old with acute myeloid leukemia. Some clones in this sample may be carry-over from other donors' samples. The source was peripheral blood mononuclear cells, collected before stem cell transplant. The CDR3: CASSLAGESTDTQYF. The CDR3 DNA sequence: TGTGCCAGCAGCTTAGCGGGGGAAAGTACAGATACGCAGTATTTT.